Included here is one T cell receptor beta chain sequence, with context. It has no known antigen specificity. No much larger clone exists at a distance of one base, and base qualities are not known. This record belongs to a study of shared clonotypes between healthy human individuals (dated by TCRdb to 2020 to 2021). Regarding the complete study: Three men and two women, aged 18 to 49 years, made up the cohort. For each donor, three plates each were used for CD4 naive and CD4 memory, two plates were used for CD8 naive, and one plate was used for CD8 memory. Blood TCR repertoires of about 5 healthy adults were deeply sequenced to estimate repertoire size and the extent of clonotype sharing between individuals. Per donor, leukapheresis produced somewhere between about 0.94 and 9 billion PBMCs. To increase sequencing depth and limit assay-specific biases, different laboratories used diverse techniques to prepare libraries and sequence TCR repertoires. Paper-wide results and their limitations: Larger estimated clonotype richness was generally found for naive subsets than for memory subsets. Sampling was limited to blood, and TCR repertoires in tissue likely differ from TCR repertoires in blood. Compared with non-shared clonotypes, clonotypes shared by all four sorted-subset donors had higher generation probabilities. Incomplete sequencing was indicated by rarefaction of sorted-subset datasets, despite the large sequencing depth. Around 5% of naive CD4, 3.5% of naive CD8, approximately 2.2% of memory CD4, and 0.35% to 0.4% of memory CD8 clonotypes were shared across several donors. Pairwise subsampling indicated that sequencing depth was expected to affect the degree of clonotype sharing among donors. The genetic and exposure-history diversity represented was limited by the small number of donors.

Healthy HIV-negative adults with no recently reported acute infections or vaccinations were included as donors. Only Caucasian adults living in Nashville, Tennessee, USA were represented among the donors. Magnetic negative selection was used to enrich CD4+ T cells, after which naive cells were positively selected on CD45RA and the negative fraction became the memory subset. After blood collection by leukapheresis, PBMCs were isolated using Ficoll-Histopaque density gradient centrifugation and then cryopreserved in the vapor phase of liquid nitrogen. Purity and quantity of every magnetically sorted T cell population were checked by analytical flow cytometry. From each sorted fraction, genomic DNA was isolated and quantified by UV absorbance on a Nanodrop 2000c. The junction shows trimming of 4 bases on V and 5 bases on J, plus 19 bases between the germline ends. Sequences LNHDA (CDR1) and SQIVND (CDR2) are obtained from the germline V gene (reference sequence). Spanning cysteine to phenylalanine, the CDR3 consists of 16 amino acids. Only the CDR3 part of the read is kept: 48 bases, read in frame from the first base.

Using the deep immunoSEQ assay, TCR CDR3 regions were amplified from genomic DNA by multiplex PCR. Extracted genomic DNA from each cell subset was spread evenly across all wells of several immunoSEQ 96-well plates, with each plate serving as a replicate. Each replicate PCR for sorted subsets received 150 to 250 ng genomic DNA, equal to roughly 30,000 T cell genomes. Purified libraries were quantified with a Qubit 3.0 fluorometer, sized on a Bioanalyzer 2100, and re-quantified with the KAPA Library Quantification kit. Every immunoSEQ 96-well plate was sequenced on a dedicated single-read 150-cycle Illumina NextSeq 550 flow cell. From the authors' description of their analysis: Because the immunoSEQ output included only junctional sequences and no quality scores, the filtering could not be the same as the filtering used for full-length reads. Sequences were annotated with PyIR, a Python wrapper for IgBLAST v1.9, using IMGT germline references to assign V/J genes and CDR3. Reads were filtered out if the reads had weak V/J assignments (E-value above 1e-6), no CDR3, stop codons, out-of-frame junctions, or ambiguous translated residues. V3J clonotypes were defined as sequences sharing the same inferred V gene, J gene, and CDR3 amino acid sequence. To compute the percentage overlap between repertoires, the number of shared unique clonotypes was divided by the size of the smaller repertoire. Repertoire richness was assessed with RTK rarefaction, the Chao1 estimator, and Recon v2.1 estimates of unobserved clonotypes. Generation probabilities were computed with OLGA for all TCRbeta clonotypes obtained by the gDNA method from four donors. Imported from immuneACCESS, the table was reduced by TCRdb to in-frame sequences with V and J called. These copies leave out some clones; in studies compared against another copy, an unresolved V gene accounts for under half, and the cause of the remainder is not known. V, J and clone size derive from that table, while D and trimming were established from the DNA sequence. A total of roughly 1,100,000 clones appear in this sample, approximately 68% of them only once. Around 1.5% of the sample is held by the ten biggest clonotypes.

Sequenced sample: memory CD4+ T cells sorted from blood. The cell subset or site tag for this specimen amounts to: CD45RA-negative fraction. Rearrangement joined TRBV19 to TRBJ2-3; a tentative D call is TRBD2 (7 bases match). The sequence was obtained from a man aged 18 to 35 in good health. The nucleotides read TGTGCCAGTAGTAGGGATGCGGGGGCCACGAGAGATACGCAGTATTTT. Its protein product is CASSRDAGATRDTQYF.